Described below is a single T cell receptor beta chain sequence and its context. Its antigen is not identified. The entry originates in a study of OX40 agonist ivuxolimab in advanced cancers. Study in general: Partial responses occurred in Three dose-escalation patients, one with hepatocellular carcinoma and two with cutaneous melanoma. Overall study findings and caveats: The authors did not determine the antigen specificity of the expanded peripheral T cells. Expansion of clones was among the lowest in partial responders at 0.1-3.0 mg/kg. CD4+ T cells averaged fewer expanded clones than CD8+ T cells.

TCRdb keeps only in-frame clones here, not all; method: immunoSEQ multiplex PCR. The sample lists under 95,000 clones; about 82% were seen once. The CDR3 contains 16 residues. CDR1 is LGHNA and CDR2 is YSLEER in the germline V gene. V shed 0 bases and J shed 3 bases, with 15 bases lying between them. The sequence was obtained from an adult with an advanced solid tumor such as melanoma, head and neck, liver or kidney cancer. The chain couples TRBV4-3 to TRBJ2-7, with a tentative D call TRBD1 (5 bases). The material was CD4+ or CD8+ T cells sorted from blood, obtained in a trial of the OX40 agonist ivuxolimab. CDR3 sequence (DNA): TGCGCCAGCAGCCAAGATCCCCAGGGAAGTGGCTACGAGCAGTACTTC. This sequence encodes CASSQDPQGSGYEQYF.